A selection of T cell receptor beta chains follows, all from one sample in a study of T-cell memory formation after mild COVID-19. One entry per CDR3 protein results from TCRdb running MiXCR on the 5' RACE reads. The table lists 240,000 or so distinct CDR3 sequences, approximately 9% of them singletons, with under 25% in the top ten. Sequences were obtained from PBMCs or a T cell subset sorted from them (not recorded which). Source of these receptors: a man younger than 35 who had mild COVID-19 (a few samples of this study predate the infection). Cell type and time point are not known. The CDR3 runs from the conserved cysteine through the conserved F or W. D genes are given only for firm matches. A row's size may be missing; if present it is once, few, many or a size class.

TRBJ2-3	few	TRBV6-5	-	TGTGCCAGCAGTCAGTCAGATACGCAGTATTTT	CASSQSDTQYF
TRBJ2-2	-	TRBV20-1	-	TGCAGTGCTAGAGACGGGGGGCACAACACCGGGGAGCTGTTTTTT	CSARDGGHNTGELFF
TRBJ2-2	few	TRBV2	-	TGTGCCAGCTTCACAGGGTACAGCTCCGGGGAGCTGTTTTTT	CASFTGYSSGELFF
TRBJ2-1	large	TRBV9	TRBD2	TGTGCCAGCAGCCCCGGAGGAGTCGGCGGGGGGTACAATGAGCAGTTCTTC	CASSPGGVGGGYNEQFF
TRBJ1-1	many	TRBV28	-	TGTGCCACCATAAGGATGATGGACACTGAAGCTTTCTTT	CATIRMMDTEAFF
TRBJ2-5	few	TRBV29-1	TRBD2	TGCAGCGTTCTATTTCCGACTAGCGGGTCGCAAGAGACCCAGTACTTC	CSVLFPTSGSQETQYF
TRBJ1-2	-	TRBV6-2/TRBV6-3	-	TGTGCCAGCAGTTACTCGGGCTCAACCCTCTATGGCTACACCTTC	CASSYSGSTLYGYTF
TRBJ2-7	many	TRBV7-9	-	TGTGCCAGCAGCCCAATTGTGGACGAGCAGTACTTC	CASSPIVDEQYF
TRBJ2-5	-	TRBV5-1	-	TGCGCCAGCAGCTTGTACCCACATGGGGAGGAGACCCAGTACTTC	CASSLYPHGEETQYF
TRBJ2-7	-	TRBV15	TRBD2	TGTGCCACCAGCAGAGATCGCGGAGGGACTAGTCTCCCCTACGAGCAGTACTTC	CATSRDRGGTSLPYEQYF
TRBJ1-1	few	TRBV5-1	-	TGCGCCAGCAGCTCCCTGGGGGGGGCCCCTGAAGCTTTCTTT	CASSSLGGAPEAFF
TRBJ2-7	few	TRBV11-2	-	TGTGCCAGCAGCTCCTGGCGAGGGAACGAGCAGTACTTC	CASSSWRGNEQYF
TRBJ1-5	-	TRBV6-6	TRBD1	TGTGCCAGCAGTTTACCGGGACAGAACATGGGCAATCAGCCCCAGCATTTT	CASSLPGQNMGNQPQHF
TRBJ2-2	many	TRBV4-2	-	TGTGCCAGCAGCCAAGAAATAGGCGCGAACACCGGGGAGCTGTTTTTT	CASSQEIGANTGELFF
TRBJ2-6	-	TRBV5-5	-	TGTGCCAGCAGCTCCCAGGGCTATGGGGCCAACGTCCTGACTTTC	CASSSQGYGANVLTF
TRBJ1-2	-	TRBV5-1	TRBD1	TGCGCCAGCAGCTTCGACAGGGGAGACGGCTACACCTTC	CASSFDRGDGYTF
TRBJ1-1	few	TRBV20-1	-	TGCAGTGCTAGAGACCAGGTTCCTGAAGCTTTCTTT	CSARDQVPEAFF
TRBJ1-2	many	TRBV10-3	-	TGTGCCATCAGTGAGTCGATAGAGGATGGCTACACCTTC	CAISESIEDGYTF
TRBJ1-1	few	TRBV11-1	-	TGTGCCAGCAGCCTCCGGTGGAGTGAAGCTTTCTTT	CASSLRWSEAFF